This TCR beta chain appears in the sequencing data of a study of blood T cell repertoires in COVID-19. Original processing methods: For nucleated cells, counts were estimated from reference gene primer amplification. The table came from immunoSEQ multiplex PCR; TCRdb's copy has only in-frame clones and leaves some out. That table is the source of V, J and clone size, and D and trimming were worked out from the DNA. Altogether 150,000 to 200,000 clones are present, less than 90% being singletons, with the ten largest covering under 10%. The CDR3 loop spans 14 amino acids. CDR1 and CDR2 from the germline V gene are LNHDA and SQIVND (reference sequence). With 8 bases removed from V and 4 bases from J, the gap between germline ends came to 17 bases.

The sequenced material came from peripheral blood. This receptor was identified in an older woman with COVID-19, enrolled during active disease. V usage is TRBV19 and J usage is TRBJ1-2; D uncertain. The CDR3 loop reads CASCLSQNGYGYTF. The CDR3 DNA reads TGTGCCAGTTGTCTGAGTCAAAATGGCTATGGCTACACCTTC.